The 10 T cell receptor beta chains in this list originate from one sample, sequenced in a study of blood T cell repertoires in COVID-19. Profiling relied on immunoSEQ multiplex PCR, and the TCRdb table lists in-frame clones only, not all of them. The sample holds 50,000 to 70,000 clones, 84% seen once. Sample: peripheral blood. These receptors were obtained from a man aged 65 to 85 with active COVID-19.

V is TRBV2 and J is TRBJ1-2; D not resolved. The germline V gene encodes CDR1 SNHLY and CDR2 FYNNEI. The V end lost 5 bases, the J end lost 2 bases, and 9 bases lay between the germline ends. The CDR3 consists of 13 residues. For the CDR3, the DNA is TGTGCCAGCAGTAATGGGGAGAACTATGGCTACACCTTC. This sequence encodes CASSNGENYGYTF.

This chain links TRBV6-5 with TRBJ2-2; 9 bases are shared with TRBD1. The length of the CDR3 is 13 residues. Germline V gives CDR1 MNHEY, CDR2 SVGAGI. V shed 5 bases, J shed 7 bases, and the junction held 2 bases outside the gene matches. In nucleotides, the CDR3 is TGTGCCAGCAGTAACAGGGGGCACGGGGAGCTGTTTTTT. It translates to CASSNRGHGELFF.

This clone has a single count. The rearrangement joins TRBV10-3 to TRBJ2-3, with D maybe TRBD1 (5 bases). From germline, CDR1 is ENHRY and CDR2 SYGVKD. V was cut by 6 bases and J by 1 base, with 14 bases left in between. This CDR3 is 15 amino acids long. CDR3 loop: CAISSRVGGTDTQYF. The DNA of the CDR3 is TGTGCCATCAGCAGCAGAGTAGGGGGCACAGATACGCAGTATTTT.

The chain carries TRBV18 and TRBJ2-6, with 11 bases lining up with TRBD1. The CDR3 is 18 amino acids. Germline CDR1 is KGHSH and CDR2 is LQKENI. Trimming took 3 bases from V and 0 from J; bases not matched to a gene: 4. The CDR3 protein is CASSPGQGAASGANVLTF. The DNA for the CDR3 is TGTGCCAGCTCACCCGGACAGGGGGCTGCCTCTGGGGCCAACGTCCTGACTTTC.

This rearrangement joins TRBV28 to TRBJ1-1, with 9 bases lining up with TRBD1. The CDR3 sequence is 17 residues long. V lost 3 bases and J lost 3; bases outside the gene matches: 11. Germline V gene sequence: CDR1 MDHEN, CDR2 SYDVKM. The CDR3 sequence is CASSLRLDRDRDTEAFF. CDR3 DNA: TGTGCCAGCAGTTTGAGATTAGATCGGGACAGGGACACTGAAGCTTTCTTT.

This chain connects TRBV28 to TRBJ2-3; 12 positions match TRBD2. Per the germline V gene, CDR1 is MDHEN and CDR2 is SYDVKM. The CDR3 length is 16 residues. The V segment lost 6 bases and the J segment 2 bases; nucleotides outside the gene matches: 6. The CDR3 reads CASSPLAGGFTDTQYF. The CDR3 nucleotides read TGTGCCAGCAGCCCTCTAGCGGGAGGGTTCACAGATACGCAGTATTTT.

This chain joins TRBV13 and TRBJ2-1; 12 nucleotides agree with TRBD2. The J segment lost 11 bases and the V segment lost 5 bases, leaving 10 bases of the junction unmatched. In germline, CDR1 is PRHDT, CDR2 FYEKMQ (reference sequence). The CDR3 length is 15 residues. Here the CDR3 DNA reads TGTGCCAGCAGCCTCCGACTAGCGGGAGATTTAAAGCAGTTCTTC. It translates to CASSLRLAGDLKQFF.

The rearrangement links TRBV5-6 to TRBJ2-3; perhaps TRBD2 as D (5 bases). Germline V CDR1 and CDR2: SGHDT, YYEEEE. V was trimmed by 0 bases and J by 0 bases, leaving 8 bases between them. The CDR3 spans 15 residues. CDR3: CASSLVDSSTDTQYF. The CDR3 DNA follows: TGTGCCAGCAGCTTGGTGGACTCCAGCACAGATACGCAGTATTTT.

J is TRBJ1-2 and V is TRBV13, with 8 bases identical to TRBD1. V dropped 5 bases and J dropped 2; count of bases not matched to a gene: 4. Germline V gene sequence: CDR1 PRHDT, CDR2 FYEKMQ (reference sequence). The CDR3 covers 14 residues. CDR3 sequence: CASSRYRGNYGYTF. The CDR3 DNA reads TGTGCCAGCAGCCGATACAGGGGGAACTATGGCTACACCTTC.

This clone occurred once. Here the CDR3 DNA reads TGTGCCAGCAGTTTATTCGTTGGCGGGGGGCACTATGGCTACACCTTC. Its protein is CASSLFVGGGHYGYTF. V is TRBV28 and J is TRBJ1-2, with D possibly TRBD1 on 6 matching bases. The length of the CDR3 is 16 residues. Trimming took 1 base from V and 3 from J, leaving 15 bases between them. Germline CDR1 reads MDHEN; CDR2 reads SYDVKM.